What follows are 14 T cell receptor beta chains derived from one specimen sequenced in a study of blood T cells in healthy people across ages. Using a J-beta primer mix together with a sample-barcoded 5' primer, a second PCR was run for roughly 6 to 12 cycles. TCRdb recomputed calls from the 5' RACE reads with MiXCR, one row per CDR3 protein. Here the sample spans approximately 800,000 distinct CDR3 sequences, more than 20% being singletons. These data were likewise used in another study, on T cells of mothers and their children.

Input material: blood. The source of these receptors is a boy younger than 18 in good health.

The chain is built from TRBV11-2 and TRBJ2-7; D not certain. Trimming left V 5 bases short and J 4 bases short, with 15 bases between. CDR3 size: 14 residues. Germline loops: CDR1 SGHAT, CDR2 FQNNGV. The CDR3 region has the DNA TGTGCCAGCAGCCCCCAGGACCCCCTTTACGAGCAGTACTTC. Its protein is CASSPQDPLYEQYF.

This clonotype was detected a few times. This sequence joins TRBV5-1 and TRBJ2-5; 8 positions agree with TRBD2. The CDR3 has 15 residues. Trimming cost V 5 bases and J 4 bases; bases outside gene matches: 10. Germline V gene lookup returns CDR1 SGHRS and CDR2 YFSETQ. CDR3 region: CASSWRGARAETQYF. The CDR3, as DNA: TGCGCCAGCAGTTGGCGGGGGGCCCGGGCAGAGACCCAGTACTTC.

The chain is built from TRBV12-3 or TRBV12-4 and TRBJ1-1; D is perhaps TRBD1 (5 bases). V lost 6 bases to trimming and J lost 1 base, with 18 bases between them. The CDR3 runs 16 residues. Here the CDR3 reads CASRPPDSVSNTEAFF. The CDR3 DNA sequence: TGTGCCAGCAGACCTCCCGACAGCGTATCGAACACTGAAGCTTTCTTT.

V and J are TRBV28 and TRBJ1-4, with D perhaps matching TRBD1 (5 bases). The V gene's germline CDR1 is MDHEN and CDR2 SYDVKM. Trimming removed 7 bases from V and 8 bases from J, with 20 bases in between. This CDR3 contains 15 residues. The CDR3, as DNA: TGTGCCAGCATGTCGAACCGGGACGGCGAAGAAAAACTGTTTTTT. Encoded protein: CASMSNRDGEEKLFF.

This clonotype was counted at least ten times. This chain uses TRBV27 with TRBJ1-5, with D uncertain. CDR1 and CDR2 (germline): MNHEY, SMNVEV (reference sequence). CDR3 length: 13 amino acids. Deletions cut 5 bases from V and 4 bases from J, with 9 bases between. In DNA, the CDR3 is TGTGCCAGCAGTCCGCTGACGAATCAGCCCCAGCATTTT. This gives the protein CASSPLTNQPQHF.

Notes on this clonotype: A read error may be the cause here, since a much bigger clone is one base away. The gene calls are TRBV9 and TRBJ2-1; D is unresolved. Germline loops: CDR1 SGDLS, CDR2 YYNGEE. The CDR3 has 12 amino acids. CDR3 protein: CASSRFLNGQFF. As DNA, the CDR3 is TGTGCCAGCAGTAGATTTCTAAATGGGCAGTTCTTC. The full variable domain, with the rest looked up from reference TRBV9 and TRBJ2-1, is DSGVTQTPKHLITATGQRVTLRCSPRSGDLSVYWYQQSLDQGLQFLIQYYNGEERAKGNILERFSAQQFPDLHSELNLSSLELGDSALYFCASSRFLNGQFFGPGTRLTVL.

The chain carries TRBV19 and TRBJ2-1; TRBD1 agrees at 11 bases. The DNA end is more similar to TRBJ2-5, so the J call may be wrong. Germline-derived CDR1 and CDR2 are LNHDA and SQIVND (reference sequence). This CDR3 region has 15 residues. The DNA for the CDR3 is TGTGCCAGTAGTCCACCGGGACAGGGGGAAGAGACCCAGTACTTC. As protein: CASSPPGQGEETQYF.

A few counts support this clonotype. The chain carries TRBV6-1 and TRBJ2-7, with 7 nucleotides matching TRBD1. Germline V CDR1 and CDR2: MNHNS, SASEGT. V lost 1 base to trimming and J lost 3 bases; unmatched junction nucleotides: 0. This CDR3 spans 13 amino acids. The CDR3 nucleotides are TGTGCCAGCAGTGAAGGGGACAGCTACGAGCAGTACTTC. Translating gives CASSEGDSYEQYF.

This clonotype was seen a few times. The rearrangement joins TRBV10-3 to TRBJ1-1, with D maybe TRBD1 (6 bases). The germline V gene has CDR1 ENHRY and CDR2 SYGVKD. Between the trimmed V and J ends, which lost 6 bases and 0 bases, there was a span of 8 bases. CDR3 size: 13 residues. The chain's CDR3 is CAIRRTVNTEAFF. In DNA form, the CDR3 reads TGTGCCATCAGGAGGACAGTGAACACTGAAGCTTTCTTT.

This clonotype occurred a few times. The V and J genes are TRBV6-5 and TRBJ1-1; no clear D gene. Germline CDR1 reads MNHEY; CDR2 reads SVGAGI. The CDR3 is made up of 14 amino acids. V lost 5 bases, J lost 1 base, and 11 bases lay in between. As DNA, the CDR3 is TGTGCCAGCAGTCCCCGTGAATCGAACACTGAAGCTTTCTTT. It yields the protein CASSPRESNTEAFF.

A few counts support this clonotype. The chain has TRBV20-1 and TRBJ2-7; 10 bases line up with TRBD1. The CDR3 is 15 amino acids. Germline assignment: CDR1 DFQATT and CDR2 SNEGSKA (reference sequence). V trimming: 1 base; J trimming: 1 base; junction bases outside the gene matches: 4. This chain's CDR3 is CSARAADRGSYEQYF. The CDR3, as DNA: TGCAGTGCTAGAGCTGCGGACAGGGGGTCCTACGAGCAGTACTTC.

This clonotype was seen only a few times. CDR3 residues: CASSNRDSLLNEQFF. DNA of the CDR3: TGTGCCAGCAGTAACCGGGACAGCCTCCTTAATGAGCAGTTCTTC. This chain connects TRBV11-2 to TRBJ2-1; 7 nucleotides match TRBD1. V lost 6 bases, J lost 7 bases, and 12 bases stayed unmatched. This CDR3 region has 15 residues. The germline V gene has CDR1 SGHAT and CDR2 FQNNGV.

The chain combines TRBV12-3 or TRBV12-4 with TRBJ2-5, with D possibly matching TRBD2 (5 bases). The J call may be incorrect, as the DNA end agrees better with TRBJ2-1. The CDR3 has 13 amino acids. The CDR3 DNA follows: TGTGCCAGCCGCCTTAGTGGCGCGGGTGAGCAGTTCTTC. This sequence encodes CASRLSGAGEQFF.

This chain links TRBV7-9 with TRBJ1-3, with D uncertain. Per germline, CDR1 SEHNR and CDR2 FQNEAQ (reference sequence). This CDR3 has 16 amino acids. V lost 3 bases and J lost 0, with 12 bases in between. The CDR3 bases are TGTGCCAGCAGCTTCAACGTGAGAAGCTCTGGAAACACCATATATTTT. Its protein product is CASSFNVRSSGNTIYF. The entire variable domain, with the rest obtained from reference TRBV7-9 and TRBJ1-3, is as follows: DTGVSQNPRHKITKRGQNVTFRCDPISEHNRLYWYRQTLGQGPEFLTYFQNEAQLEKSRLLSDRFSAERPKGSFSTLEIQRTEQGDSAMYLCASSFNVRSSGNTIYFGEGSWLTVV.